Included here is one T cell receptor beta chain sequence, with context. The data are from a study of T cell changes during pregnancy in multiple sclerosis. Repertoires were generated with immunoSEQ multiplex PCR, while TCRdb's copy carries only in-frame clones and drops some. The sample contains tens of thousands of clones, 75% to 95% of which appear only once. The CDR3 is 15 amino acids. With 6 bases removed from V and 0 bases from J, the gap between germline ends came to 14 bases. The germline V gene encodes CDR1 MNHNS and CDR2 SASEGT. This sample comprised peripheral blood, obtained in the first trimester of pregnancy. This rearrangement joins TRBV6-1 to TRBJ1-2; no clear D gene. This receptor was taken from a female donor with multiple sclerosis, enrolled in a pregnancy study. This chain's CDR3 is CASRGGGYANYGYTF. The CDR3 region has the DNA TGTGCCAGCAGGGGTGGAGGCTACGCTAACTATGGCTACACCTTC.